Listed here is a single TCR beta chain. Clones were sequenced by immunoSEQ multiplex PCR, and TCRdb holds only the in-frame ones, with some missing. The repertoire has more than 75,000 clones, approximately 80% of them found once; the top ten carry 4.5% to 6%. Trimming at V came to 2 bases and at J to 4 bases, leaving 8 bases not matched to a gene. This CDR3 comprises 16 residues. Germline V gene sequence: CDR1 SNHLY, CDR2 FYNNEI. This sample stems from a study of OX40 agonist ivuxolimab in advanced cancers. The sequence derives from an adult with an advanced solid tumor such as melanoma, head and neck, liver or kidney cancer. The specimen comprised CD4+ or CD8+ T cells sorted from blood, sampled in a trial of the OX40 agonist ivuxolimab. The chain combines TRBV2 with TRBJ2-5, with 9 bases identical to TRBD1. The CDR3 spells CASSETGGQGRETQYF. DNA for the CDR3: TGTGCCAGCAGTGAAACGGGAGGACAGGGGAGAGAGACCCAGTACTTC.